This T cell receptor (beta chain) was retrieved from a study of shared clonotypes between healthy human individuals (dated by TCRdb to about 2020). In terms of the full investigation: The cohort included a few men and a couple of women between 18 and 49 years of age. For each donor, CD4 naive and CD4 memory were each given three plates, CD8 naive was given two plates, and CD8 memory was given one plate. The study deeply sequenced blood TCR repertoires of several healthy adults to estimate repertoire size and the extent of clonotype sharing between individuals. To increase sequencing depth and limit assay-specific biases, different laboratories used diverse techniques to prepare libraries and sequence TCR repertoires. Each donor's leukapheresis produced roughly between roughly 0.85 and 9.5 billion PBMCs.

Inclusive of the bounding cysteine and phenylalanine, the CDR3 is 16 residues long. The read is trimmed to its CDR3 DNA, 48 bases read in frame from base 1. For CDR1 and CDR2, the germline V gene lists SGHTA and FQGNSA. The V end gives up 4 bases and the J end 4 bases, leaving 8 bases in the junction not matched to a gene. Healthy HIV-negative adults with no recently reported acute infections or vaccinations were included as donors. Every donor was a Caucasian adult residing in Nashville, Tennessee, USA. Magnetic negative selection was used to enrich CD4+ T cells, after which naive cells were positively selected on CD45RA and the negative fraction became the memory subset. Blood was collected by leukapheresis, and PBMCs were isolated by Ficoll-Histopaque density gradient centrifugation and then cryopreserved in liquid nitrogen vapor phase. Purity and quantity of every magnetically sorted T cell population were checked by analytical flow cytometry. Each sorted fraction had its genomic DNA isolated and then quantified by UV absorbance on a Nanodrop 2000c.

The full study reports these points: Naive subsets generally had larger estimated clonotype richness than memory subsets did. Roughly 5% of naive CD4, around 3.6% of naive CD8, about 2.4% of memory CD4, and approximately 0.4% of memory CD8 clonotypes were shared across several donors. Pairwise subsampling indicated that sequencing depth was expected to affect the degree of clonotype sharing among donors. The genetic and exposure-history diversity represented was limited by the small number of donors. Higher generation probabilities were observed for clonotypes shared by all four sorted-subset donors than for non-shared clonotypes. Sampling was restricted to blood, and TCR repertoires in tissue are likely to differ from TCR repertoires in blood. Incomplete sequencing was indicated by rarefaction of sorted-subset datasets, despite the large sequencing depth.

Comment on this clone: Its antigen is still unknown. Base qualities are missing; no much larger clone stands one base away.

Using the deep immunoSEQ assay, TCR CDR3 regions were amplified from genomic DNA by multiplex PCR. Genomic DNA extracted from each cell subset was distributed evenly over all wells of several immunoSEQ 96-well plates, and each plate served as one replicate. For sorted subsets, around 200 ng genomic DNA, equal to 30,000 or so T cell genomes, was loaded into each replicate PCR. The purified libraries were quantified using a Qubit 3.0 fluorometer, sized with a Bioanalyzer 2100, and then quantified again using the KAPA Library Quantification kit. A separate single-read 150-cycle Illumina NextSeq 550 flow cell was used to sequence each immunoSEQ 96-well plate. Per the source publication's procedure: The immunoSEQ output contained only junctional sequences without quality scores, so filtering could not match that applied to full-length reads. Sequences were annotated with PyIR, a Python wrapper for IgBLAST v1.9, using IMGT germline references to assign V/J genes and CDR3. Reads with weak V/J assignments (E-value above 1e-6), missing CDR3, stop codons, out-of-frame junctions, or ambiguous translated residues were removed. V3J clonotypes were defined as sequences sharing the same inferred V gene, J gene, and CDR3 amino acid sequence. Percentage overlap between repertoires was calculated by dividing the number of shared unique clonotypes by the size of the smaller repertoire. Richness of each repertoire was evaluated using RTK rarefaction, the Chao1 estimator, and Recon v2.1 estimates of unobserved clonotypes. Generation probabilities for all TCRbeta clonotypes obtained by the gDNA method from several donors were computed using OLGA. Here the immuneACCESS table is served through TCRdb, limited to in-frame sequences with V and J called. Missing clones are a known gap in these copies; in checked studies unresolved V genes cover under half, and the rest lacks a known reason. V and J calls plus clone size are reproduced from that table; the DNA served to infer D and trimming. The sample table lists some 2.1 million clones, 95% of them with a count of one. Jointly, the top ten make up 0.13% of the sample.

The sequenced material came from naive CD4+ T cells sorted from blood. In light of the paper, this sample's cell subset or site label describes: CD45RA+ positively selected. The sequence is built from TRBV7-2 and TRBJ2-3, with TRBD2 identical over 10 junction bases. The source of this sequence is a man between 18 and 29 years old in good health. The DNA reads as follows: TGTGCCAGCAGCTCAGTCGTAGCGGGAGGATCAGATACGCAGTATTTT. Translated, it gives CASSSVVAGGSDTQYF.